Shown below are 32 T cell receptor beta chains from a single sample sequenced in a study of identical twins. TCRdb redid the calling of the 5' RACE reads with MiXCR, one entry per CDR3 protein. The sample records approximately 690,000 distinct CDR3 sequences, roughly 6% being singletons. The specimen sequenced was naive T cells sorted from blood. The source is a man aged 18 to 30 in good health.

The V call is TRBV7-9, the J call TRBJ1-3; TRBD1 is a possible D gene (6 bases). The CDR3 runs 15 residues. CDR1 is SEHNR and CDR2 is FQNEAQ in the germline V gene (reference sequence). With 5 bases removed from V and 10 bases from J, the gap between germline ends came to 21 bases. CDR3 sequence reads: CASSPRIGTSPTIYF. The CDR3 region has the DNA TGTGCCAGCAGCCCCCGGATCGGGACATCGCCAACCATATATTTT.

This clonotype has just a few counts. The gene calls are TRBV18 and TRBJ2-5; 13 bases align to TRBD2. CDR3 length equals 18 residues. Germline values: CDR1 KGHSH, CDR2 LQKENI. The V and J ends lost 7 bases and 2 bases, in that order; junction bases with no gene match: 13. CDR3 loop: CASFGGLAGVSDQETQYF. CDR3 DNA: TGTGCCAGCTTCGGTGGACTAGCGGGAGTGTCGGATCAAGAGACCCAGTACTTC.

This clonotype has a handful of counts. The chain employs TRBV11-2 and TRBJ2-5; D gene ambiguous. V gave up 2 bases and J gave up 3 bases, with 10 bases separating them. CDR3 length: 14 amino acids. The germline gives CDR1 SGHAT, CDR2 FQNNGV. This chain's CDR3 is CASSLMGLKETQYF. In DNA form, the CDR3 reads TGTGCCAGCAGCTTAATGGGGTTAAAAGAGACCCAGTACTTC. The variable domain in full, completed from reference TRBV11-2 and TRBJ2-5, reads EAGVAQSPRYKIIEKRQSVAFWCNPISGHATLYWYQQILGQGPKLLIQFQNNGVVDDSQLPKDRFSAERLKGVDSTLKIQPAKLEDSAVYLCASSLMGLKETQYFGPGTRLLVL.

The rearrangement joins TRBV28 to TRBJ2-3; D is perhaps TRBD1 or TRBD2 (5 bases each). This CDR3 is 19 amino acids long. V lost 3 bases, J lost 0 bases, and 22 bases lay in between. Germline V gene sequence: CDR1 MDHEN, CDR2 SYDVKM. CDR3 protein: CASSFLFVTRGLSTDTQYF. DNA for the CDR3: TGTGCCAGCAGTTTTCTGTTTGTAACCCGGGGCCTAAGCACAGATACGCAGTATTTT.

At least ten counts were recorded for this clonotype. The CDR3 sequence: CASLDGGRNSPLHF. The CDR3 nucleotides are TGTGCCAGTTTGGACGGGGGCAGAAATTCACCCCTCCACTTT. The J gene is TRBJ1-6, the V gene TRBV12-3 or TRBV12-4; possibly TRBD1 for D (6 bases). The CDR3 is 14 residues long. V shed 9 bases and J shed 7 bases, with 16 bases lying between them.

This chain links TRBV7-2 with TRBJ2-1, with a tentative D call TRBD2 (6 bases). Germline CDR1 and CDR2: SGHTA and FQGNSA. This CDR3 is 14 amino acids long. The V end lost 5 bases, the J end lost 7 bases, and 15 bases lay between the germline ends. CDR3 residues: CASSLSGALNEQFF. The CDR3 DNA sequence: TGTGCCAGCAGCCTTTCGGGAGCGCTGAATGAGCAGTTCTTC.

The table lists this clonotype with a few counts. The chain uses TRBV29-1 and TRBJ2-5; 10 bases fit TRBD1. V lost 6 bases, J lost 4 bases, and 8 bases stayed unmatched. The germline V gene encodes CDR1 SQVTM and CDR2 ANQGSEA. The length of the CDR3 is 14 residues. CDR3 residues: CSVEGTGDPETQYF. The DNA of the CDR3 is TGCAGCGTAGAGGGGACAGGGGACCCAGAGACCCAGTACTTC.

The chain couples TRBV19 to TRBJ2-3; TRBD2 matches 10 bases. The CDR3 length is 14 residues. Germline CDR1 and CDR2: LNHDA and SQIVND (reference sequence). The V and J ends lost 7 bases and 4 bases, in that order; junction bases with no gene match: 5. The CDR3 spells CASTIAGGADTQYF. The CDR3 region has the DNA TGTGCCAGTACCATAGCGGGAGGCGCAGATACGCAGTATTTT.

In its sample, this clonotype was seen many times. V usage is TRBV7-9 and J usage is TRBJ1-2; 11 nucleotides match TRBD1. The V gene end was trimmed by 5 bases and the J gene end by 4 bases; junction bases not matched to a gene: 12. Germline V gene lookup returns CDR1 SEHNR and CDR2 FQNEAQ (reference sequence). The CDR3 contains 17 residues. The CDR3 sequence is CASSPLGQGASSYGYTF. DNA of the CDR3: TGTGCCAGCAGCCCCCTAGGACAGGGGGCTAGTAGCTATGGCTACACCTTC.

The V and J genes are TRBV6-5 and TRBJ2-2; TRBD2 might be the D (5 bases). This CDR3 region has 13 residues. Germline V CDR1 and CDR2: MNHEY, SVGAGI. Trimming stripped 0 bases from V and 7 bases from J, with 6 bases between. CDR3 sequence: CASSYSGDGELFF. CDR3 sequence (DNA): TGTGCCAGCAGTTACTCCGGGGACGGGGAGCTGTTTTTT.

This clonotype was detected many times. CDR3 loop: CASGLLGDGYTF. The DNA for the CDR3 is TGTGCTAGTGGTTTGCTAGGGGATGGCTACACCTTC. V and J are TRBV12-5 and TRBJ1-2, with D perhaps matching TRBD1 (5 bases). Germline loops: CDR1 LGHNT, CDR2 FRNRAP. The CDR3 consists of 12 residues. Trimming stripped 2 bases from V and 6 bases from J, with 7 bases between. The full variable domain, completed using reference TRBV12-5 and TRBJ1-2, is DARVTQTPRHKVTEMGQEVTMRCQPILGHNTVFWYRQTMMQGLELLAYFRNRAPLDDSGMPKDRFSAEMPDATLATLKIQPSEPRDSAVYFCASGLLGDGYTFGSGTRLTVV.

This clonotype has just a few counts. The chain uses TRBV29-1 and TRBJ2-5; D tentatively fits TRBD1 or TRBD2 (6 bases each). Germline CDR1 reads SQVTM; CDR2 reads ANQGSEA. The ends were cut back, 8 bases at V and 5 bases at J, with 27 bases in the middle. The CDR3 covers 16 residues. The CDR3 reads CSQMGLRGGSRETQYF. The CDR3 DNA reads as TGCAGCCAGATGGGCCTCCGAGGGGGGAGTAGGGAGACCCAGTACTTC.

This clonotype has a handful of counts. The chain is built from TRBV7-2 and TRBJ1-4, with 7 nucleotides matching TRBD1. The CDR3 has 16 amino acids. CDR1 and CDR2 (germline): SGHTA, FQGNSA. Trimming removed 2 bases from V and 4 bases from J; junction bases left unmatched: 7. In DNA, the CDR3 is TGTGCCAGCAGCTTAAGGAAGGGGGCTTTTAATGAAAAACTGTTTTTT. Translating it yields CASSLRKGAFNEKLFF.

This sequence joins TRBV7-9 and TRBJ2-3, with D unclear. This CDR3 comprises 15 residues. V lost 2 bases and J lost 0, with 9 bases in between. Germline V gene sequence: CDR1 SEHNR, CDR2 FQNEAQ (reference sequence). CDR3 sequence reads: CASSLWATSTDTQYF. Here the CDR3 DNA reads TGTGCCAGCAGCTTATGGGCAACTAGCACAGATACGCAGTATTTT.

This clonotype was observed a handful of times. This chain connects TRBV2 to TRBJ2-5; possible D gene TRBD2, 7 bases. The V gene's germline CDR1 is SNHLY and CDR2 FYNNEI. The CDR3 totals 16 residues. V was trimmed by 6 bases and J by 9 bases, leaving 26 bases between them. The CDR3 region is CASRAGADAFKRPQYF. The CDR3 nucleotides read TGTGCCAGCAGGGCGGGGGCGGACGCATTCAAGAGACCCCAGTACTTC. Complete variable domain (other parts from reference TRBV2 and TRBJ2-5): EPEVTQTPSHQVTQMGQEVILRCVPISNHLYFYWYRQILGQKVEFLVSFYNNEISEKSEIFDDQFSVERPDGSNFTLKIRSTKLEDSAMYFCASRAGADAFKRPQYFGPGTRLLVL.

This clonotype has ten or more counts. The chain links TRBV12-3 or TRBV12-4 to TRBJ2-1; 8 bases align to TRBD1. The CDR3 sequence is 14 residues long. V lost 3 bases to trimming and J lost 2 bases; unmatched junction nucleotides: 0. CDR3 amino acids: CASSLDRAYNEQFF. CDR3 sequence (DNA): TGTGCCAGCAGTTTGGACAGGGCCTACAATGAGCAGTTCTTC.

The chain has TRBV4-2 and TRBJ2-4; the match to TRBD1 covers 9 bases. Germline-derived CDR1 and CDR2 are LGHNA and YNFKEQ. V was clipped by 3 bases and J by 8 bases; unmatched bases: 2. The CDR3 runs 13 residues. CDR3 loop: CASSQDRGDIQYF. Here the CDR3 DNA reads TGTGCCAGCAGCCAGGACAGGGGTGACATTCAGTACTTC.

This clonotype occurred many times. V and J are TRBV24-1 and TRBJ2-2; D is uncertain. V lost 8 bases to trimming and J lost 6 bases, with 6 bases between them. The CDR3 has 11 residues. Germline V CDR1 and CDR2: KGHDR, SFDVKD. The CDR3 DNA sequence: TGTGCCACCAAGGCCTCCGGGGAGCTGTTTTTT. Protein sequence: CATKASGELFF.

Ten or more counts support this clonotype. The DNA of the CDR3 is TGTGCCAGCAGCGCTGATGGGACCTTTCGCTCCTACGAGCAGTACTTC. Protein product: CASSADGTFRSYEQYF. J is TRBJ2-7 and V is TRBV5-6; D tentatively reads TRBD1 or TRBD2 (5 bases each). Trimming took 4 bases from V and 0 from J, leaving 17 bases between them. The CDR3 is 16 amino acids. CDR1 is SGHDT, CDR2 YYEEEE, per germline.

This clonotype was found a few times. The CDR3 reads CASSLQVGRELFF. CDR3 nucleotides: TGTGCCAGCAGCCTACAGGTCGGGCGGGAGCTGTTTTTT. The gene calls are TRBV7-9 and TRBJ2-2, with a tentative D call TRBD1 (5 bases). The CDR3 totals 13 residues. V was shortened by 5 bases and J by 9 bases, with 13 bases between the two germline ends. The germline V gene has CDR1 SEHNR and CDR2 FQNEAQ (reference sequence).

Only a few counts were recorded for this clonotype. The V and J genes are TRBV7-8 and TRBJ1-3, with no clear D. The germline CDR1 and CDR2 sequences are SGHVS and FQNEAQ. This CDR3 comprises 15 residues. V was clipped by 5 bases and J by 2 bases, with 13 bases between them. CDR3 in amino acids: CASSPYRLPGNTIYF. CDR3 bases: TGTGCCAGCAGCCCCTATAGGCTCCCTGGAAACACCATATATTTT.

This clonotype was picked up many times. This chain connects TRBV11-1 to TRBJ2-1, with 14 bases identical to TRBD2. Germline CDR1 and CDR2: SGHAT and FQDESV (reference sequence). The CDR3 runs to 20 residues. J gave up 4 bases and V 6 bases, and 17 bases lay outside the gene matches. The CDR3 DNA is TGTGCCAGCAGTATTACGGGAACGGGGACTAGCGGGAGCCTGTACAATGAGCAGTTCTTC. It yields the protein CASSITGTGTSGSLYNEQFF.

The chain joins TRBV2 to TRBJ2-1, with TRBD2 matching 11 bases. The CDR3 spans 16 residues. Per germline, CDR1 SNHLY and CDR2 FYNNEI. The V and J ends lost 2 bases and 8 bases, in that order; junction bases with no gene match: 8. CDR3 nucleotide sequence: TGTGCCAGCAGTGAATCACCGGGACTAGCGGTGGATGAGCAGTTCTTC. It yields the protein CASSESPGLAVDEQFF.

The rearrangement links TRBV20-1 to TRBJ1-2; 9 bases line up with TRBD1. The CDR3 is 13 residues long. Germline CDR1 DFQATT, CDR2 SNEGSKA (reference sequence). V was pared by 6 bases and J by 7 bases, with 9 bases of the junction left unmatched. The CDR3 here is CSAPPGQGSGYTF. In DNA form, the CDR3 reads TGCAGTGCCCCCCCGGGACAGGGATCTGGCTACACCTTC.

The rearrangement uses TRBV29-1 and TRBJ2-7, with D unresolved. Per the germline V gene, CDR1 is SQVTM and CDR2 is ANQGSEA. This CDR3 has 13 residues. V was pared by 0 bases and J by 7 bases, with 13 bases between. In DNA, the CDR3 is TGCAGCGTTGAAGATACCAGGTCCGGGGAGCAGTACGTC. It codes for CSVEDTRSGEQYV.

In this sample, this clonotype turned up many times. This chain uses TRBV7-2 with TRBJ2-7; D is perhaps TRBD1 (5 bases). The CDR3 totals 16 residues. The germline V gene has CDR1 SGHTA and CDR2 FQGNSA. Trimming took off 5 bases at V and 6 bases at J, with 23 bases between the two ends. CDR3 DNA: TGTGCCAGCAGCGTCCTCCCTGGTATTGCAAGGGGCGAGCAGTACTTC. This codes for CASSVLPGIARGEQYF.

Comments on this clonotype: Being one base from a much bigger clone, this may be a read error. The rearrangement links TRBV15 to TRBJ2-1; the D is unclear. V shed 0 bases and J shed 8 bases, with 20 bases lying between them. CDR3 length equals 17 residues. Germline values: CDR1 LNHNV, CDR2 YYDKDF (reference sequence). The DNA of the CDR3 is TGTGCCACCAGCAGAGACAGGACCGGACCCTTAAAGGATGAGCAGTTCTTC. Its translation is CATSRDRTGPLKDEQFF.

This clonotype was picked up many times. CDR3 residues: CASSSRSRDSREQYF. DNA for the CDR3: TGTGCCAGCAGCTCGCGTTCCCGGGACTCTCGCGAGCAGTACTTC. V is TRBV7-2 and J is TRBJ2-7; D is perhaps TRBD2 (6 bases). V lost 4 bases and J lost 6, with 19 bases in between. Germline CDR1 is SGHTA and CDR2 is FQGNSA. This CDR3 is 15 amino acids long.

This clonotype was observed a single time. As DNA, the CDR3 is TGCGCCAGCAGCTCCGGGACGGAAAGCACCGGGGAGCTGTTTTTT. Its translation: CASSSGTESTGELFF. The chain recombines TRBV5-1 with TRBJ2-2; perhaps D is TRBD1 or TRBD2 (5 bases each). The CDR3 has 15 amino acids. The germline gives CDR1 SGHRS, CDR2 YFSETQ. V shed 3 bases and J shed 4 bases, with 13 bases lying between them.

This clonotype has at least ten counts. The V gene is TRBV7-9, the J gene TRBJ1-6, with D perhaps TRBD1 (6 bases). This CDR3 contains 14 residues. With 5 bases removed from V and 5 bases from J, the gap between germline ends came to 10 bases. Germline CDR1 and CDR2: SEHNR and FQNEAQ (reference sequence). The CDR3 DNA reads TGTGCCAGCAGCGGACAGAATGATAATTCACCCCTCCACTTT. It codes for CASSGQNDNSPLHF.

This clonotype was recorded many times. This sequence joins TRBV12-3 or TRBV12-4 and TRBJ1-1; maybe TRBD1 (5 bases). This CDR3 comprises 14 residues. V was trimmed by 6 bases and J by 11 bases, leaving 22 bases between them. Here the CDR3 reads CASSSGARVGDAFF. The CDR3 DNA is TGTGCCAGCAGCTCCGGGGCTCGAGTAGGAGACGCTTTCTTT.

This clonotype turned up a few times. The gene calls are TRBV20-1 and TRBJ2-5; 7 bases map to TRBD1. CDR3 length equals 16 residues. V was clipped by 3 bases and J by 2 bases; unmatched bases: 12. Germline assignment: CDR1 DFQATT and CDR2 SNEGSKA (reference sequence). For the CDR3, the DNA is TGCAGTGCTAGCCCGAGGCTCGGGACAGAACAAGAGACCCAGTACTTC. Translated: CSASPRLGTEQETQYF.